This TCR beta chain was sequenced for a study of early T cells in non-severe SARS-CoV-2 infection. Whole-study context: Chains were not paired, and sequencing was done on bulk RNA from unsorted whole blood.

There are many counts of this clonotype. What it binds is not known. General study results and limits: Sequences matched to VDJdb favored anti-spike CD8 responses, while private and CD4 specificities were missed.

Each cDNA molecule carried a unique molecular identifier. MiXCR was run by TCRdb on the 5' RACE reads, yielding one entry per CDR3 protein. This sample has tens of thousands of distinct CDR3 sequences, with about 12% found just once. This TCR was sampled from an adult who was a healthcare worker with PCR-confirmed SARS-CoV-2 infection or an uninfected control (not recorded which). The sequenced material came from whole blood.

CDR3: CATSTDSANTGELFF. As DNA, the CDR3 is TGTGCCACCAGTACTGACAGTGCGAACACCGGGGAGCTGTTTTTT. V and J are TRBV24-1 and TRBJ2-2, with a tentative D call TRBD1 (5 bases). V dropped 6 bases and J dropped 0 bases, with 10 bases sitting between them. Germline CDR1 and CDR2: KGHDR and SFDVKD. CDR3 length: 15 amino acids.